The clone carrying this T cell receptor beta chain has ten or more counts. Its antigen is as yet unknown. The data derive from a study of early T cells in non-severe SARS-CoV-2 infection. Study-level points and caveats: Matching against VDJdb likely underestimated virus-specific expansions, favoring anti-spike CD8.

TCRdb analysed the 5' RACE reads with MiXCR anew, one entry per CDR3 protein. The sample has 40,000 to 55,000 distinct CDR3 sequences; around 9.5% are singletons. Germline-derived CDR1 and CDR2 are LNHDA and SQIVND (reference sequence). This CDR3 comprises 17 residues. With V trimmed by 6 bases and J by 2 bases, 9 bases remained unmatched. The receptor's source is an adult who was a healthcare worker with PCR-confirmed SARS-CoV-2 infection or an uninfected control (not recorded which). Sequencing was done on a sample of whole blood. This chain links TRBV19 with TRBJ2-6; 8 bases line up with TRBD1. This CDR3 is CASRADRVQPGANVLTF. CDR3 DNA: TGTGCCAGTAGGGCGGACAGGGTACAGCCTGGGGCCAACGTCCTGACTTTC.